Following are 3 T cell receptor beta chains from one sample sequenced in a study of control samples from healthy donors and cancer patients. Repertoires were generated with immunoSEQ multiplex PCR, while TCRdb's copy carries only in-frame clones and drops some. Among approximately 70,000 clones listed, 90% were seen once. Sequencing used PBMCs. These receptors originate from a woman in her forties or fifties with colorectal cancer.

This clone appeared once. The chain has TRBV3-1 (or the pseudogene TRBV3-2) and TRBJ1-4; no clear D gene. Between the trimmed V and J ends, which lost 8 bases and 4 bases, there was a span of 14 bases. CDR1 and CDR2 from the germline V gene are LGHDT and YNNKEL (reference sequence). CDR3 length: 14 amino acids. The chain's CDR3 is CASARESNNEKLFF. The DNA of the CDR3 is TGTGCCAGCGCTCGGGAGTCGAATAATGAAAAACTGTTTTTT.

This sequence joins TRBV5-5 and TRBJ2-3; D is ambiguous. Per the germline V gene, CDR1 is SGHKS and CDR2 is YYEKEE (reference sequence). Trimming shortened V by 4 bases and J by 0 bases, and 9 bases separated the two germline ends. The CDR3 consists of 14 residues. The CDR3 is CASSGATSTDTQYF. The CDR3 coding sequence is TGTGCCAGCAGCGGAGCTACTAGCACAGATACGCAGTATTTT. The full variable domain, completed using reference TRBV5-5 and TRBJ2-3, is DAGVTQSPTHLIKTRGQQVTLRCSPISGHKSVSWYQQVLGQGPQFIFQYYEKEERGRGNFPDRFSARQFPNYSSELNVNALLLGDSALYLCASSGATSTDTQYFGPGTRLTVL.

The rearrangement uses TRBV7-3 and TRBJ2-7; either TRBD1 or TRBD2 may fit D (5 bases each). V shed 5 bases and J shed 6 bases, with 14 bases lying between them. Germline loops: CDR1 SGHTA, CDR2 FQGTGA. The CDR3 runs to 13 residues. The chain's CDR3 is CASSPGPAIEQYF. The CDR3 DNA sequence: TGTGCCAGCAGCCCGGGGCCAGCCATCGAGCAGTACTTC.